This T cell receptor (beta chain) was profiled in a study of cytomegalovirus exposure and HLA in healthy donors. Whole-study findings and limits: Owing to their indistinguishability, certain V segments, notably TRBV6-2 and TRBV6-3, were excluded.

As to this clone: What it recognizes is unknown.

The PCR was carried out with 60 Vbeta primers and 13 Jbeta primers. Authors' processing steps: As a later analysis found, there were 70 million to 80 million unique TCR beta chains, of which roughly 11 million were shared. Clones were sequenced by immunoSEQ multiplex PCR, and TCRdb holds only the in-frame ones, with some missing. Clonal size and the V and J genes are those of that table, whereas D and trimming came from the DNA. The sample holds roughly 130,000 clones; approximately 74% are singletons and the top ten take around 7%. Looked up from germline, CDR1 is SGHVS and CDR2 is FQNEAQ. The CDR3 length is 16 residues. V lost 6 bases, J lost 0 bases, and 18 bases lay in between.

Sequencing was carried out using PBMCs. The genes are TRBV7-8 and TRBJ2-7, with D perhaps matching TRBD1 (5 bases). The receptor was derived from a man in his forties or fifties in good health and CMV-seropositive. The CDR3 loop is CASREERGPSSYEQYF. Here the CDR3 DNA reads TGTGCCAGCAGAGAGGAAAGGGGCCCCAGCTCCTACGAGCAGTACTTC.